A few counts support the clone carrying this T cell receptor beta chain. The antigen remains unidentified. This CDR3 has 16 residues. The V and J ends lost 1 base and 5 bases, in that order; junction bases with no gene match: 6. Per germline, CDR1 DFQATT and CDR2 SNEGSKA (reference sequence). The sample originates from a study of post-analysis software for immune sequencing data. Study-level background: The cohort encompassed relapsing-remitting, secondary progressive and progressive-relapsing multiple sclerosis disease courses. Study-wide results and limits: F-measure co-clustering was strong for batch-matched samples. Controls showed lower frequencies than patients for 5 or 6 TRBV segments, and TRBV5-6, TRBV5-1 and TRBV20-1 were among these. Significantly lower normalized Chao1 diversity was seen in multiple sclerosis patients than in controls.

Built from TCR beta cDNA, the libraries had unique molecular identifiers in them. One entry per CDR3 protein results from TCRdb running MiXCR on the PCR reads. Of about 540,000 distinct CDR3 sequences listed, approximately 31% are singletons. The clonotype originates from a girl aged 2-17 years with multiple sclerosis. Material for sequencing was blood. The V gene is TRBV20-1, the J gene TRBJ2-3; 13 nucleotides line up with TRBD2. The DNA for the CDR3 is TGCAGTGCTAGAGGGGGACTAGCGGGGAGTGTAGATACGCAGTATTTT. Translating gives CSARGGLAGSVDTQYF.